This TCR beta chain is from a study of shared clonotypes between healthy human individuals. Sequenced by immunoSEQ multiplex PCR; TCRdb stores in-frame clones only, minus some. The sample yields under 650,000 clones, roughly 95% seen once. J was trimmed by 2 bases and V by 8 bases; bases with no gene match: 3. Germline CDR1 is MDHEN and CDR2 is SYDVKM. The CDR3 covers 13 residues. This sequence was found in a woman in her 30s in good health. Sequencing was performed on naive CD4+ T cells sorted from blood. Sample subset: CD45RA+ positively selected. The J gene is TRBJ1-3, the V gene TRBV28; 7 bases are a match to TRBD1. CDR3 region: CASWGQPGNTIYF. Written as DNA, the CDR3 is TGTGCCAGCTGGGGACAGCCTGGAAACACCATATATTTT.